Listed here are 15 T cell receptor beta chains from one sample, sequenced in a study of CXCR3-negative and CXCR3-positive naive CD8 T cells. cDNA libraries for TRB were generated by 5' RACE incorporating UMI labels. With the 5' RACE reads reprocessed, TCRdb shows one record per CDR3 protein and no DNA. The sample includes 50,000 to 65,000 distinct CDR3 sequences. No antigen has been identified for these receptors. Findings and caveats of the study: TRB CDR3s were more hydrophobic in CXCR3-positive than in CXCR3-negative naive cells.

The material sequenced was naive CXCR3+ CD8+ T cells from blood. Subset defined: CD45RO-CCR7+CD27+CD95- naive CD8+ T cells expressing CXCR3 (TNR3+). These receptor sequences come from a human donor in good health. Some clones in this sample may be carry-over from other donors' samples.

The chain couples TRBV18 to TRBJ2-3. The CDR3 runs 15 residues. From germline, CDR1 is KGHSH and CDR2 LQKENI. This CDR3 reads CASSAALGSSDTQYF.

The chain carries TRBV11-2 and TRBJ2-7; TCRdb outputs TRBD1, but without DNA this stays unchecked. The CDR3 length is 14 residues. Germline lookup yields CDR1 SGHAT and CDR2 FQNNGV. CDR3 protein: CASSSRGHVYEQYF.

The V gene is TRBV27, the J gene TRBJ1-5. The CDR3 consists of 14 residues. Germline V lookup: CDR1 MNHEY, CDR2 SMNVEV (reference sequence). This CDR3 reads CASSPGGGNQPQHF.

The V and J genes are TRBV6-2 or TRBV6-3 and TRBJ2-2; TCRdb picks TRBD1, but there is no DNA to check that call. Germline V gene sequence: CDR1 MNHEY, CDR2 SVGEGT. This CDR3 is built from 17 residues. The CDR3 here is CASSYLPGTGATGELFF.

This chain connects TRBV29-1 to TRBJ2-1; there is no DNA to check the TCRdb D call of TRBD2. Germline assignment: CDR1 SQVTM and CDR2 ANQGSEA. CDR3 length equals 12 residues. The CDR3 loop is CSVAHRRVEQFF.

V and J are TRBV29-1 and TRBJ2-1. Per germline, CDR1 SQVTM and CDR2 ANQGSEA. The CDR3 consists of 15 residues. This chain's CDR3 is CSVVWQDSTYNEQFF.

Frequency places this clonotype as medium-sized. This CDR3 reads CSVGLAGIEETQYF. The chain has TRBV29-1 and TRBJ2-5; TCRdb gives TRBD2 as the D gene, but with no DNA this cannot be confirmed. Germline loops: CDR1 SQVTM, CDR2 ANQGSEA. CDR3 length: 14 residues.

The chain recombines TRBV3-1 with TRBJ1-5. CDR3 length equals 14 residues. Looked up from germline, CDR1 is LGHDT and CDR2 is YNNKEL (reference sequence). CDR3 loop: CASSPGQFNQPQHF.

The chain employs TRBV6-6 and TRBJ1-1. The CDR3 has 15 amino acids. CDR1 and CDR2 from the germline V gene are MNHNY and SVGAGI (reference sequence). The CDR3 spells CASSYSLPGGTEAFF.

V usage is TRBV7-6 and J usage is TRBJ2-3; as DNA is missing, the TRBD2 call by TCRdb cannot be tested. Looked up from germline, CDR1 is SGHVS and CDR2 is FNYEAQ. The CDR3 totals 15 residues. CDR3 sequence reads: CASSKEGLATDTQYF.

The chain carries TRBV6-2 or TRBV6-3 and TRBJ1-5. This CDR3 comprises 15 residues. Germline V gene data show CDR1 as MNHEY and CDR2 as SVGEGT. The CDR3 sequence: CASSSDGNSNQPQHF.

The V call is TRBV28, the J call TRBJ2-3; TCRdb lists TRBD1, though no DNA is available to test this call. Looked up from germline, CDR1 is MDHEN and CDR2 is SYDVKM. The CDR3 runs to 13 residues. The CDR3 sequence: CASSAQGADTQYF.

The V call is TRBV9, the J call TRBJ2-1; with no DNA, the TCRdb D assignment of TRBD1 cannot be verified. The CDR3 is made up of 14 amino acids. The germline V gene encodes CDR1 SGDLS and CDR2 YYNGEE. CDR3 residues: CASSVSTGYNEQFF.

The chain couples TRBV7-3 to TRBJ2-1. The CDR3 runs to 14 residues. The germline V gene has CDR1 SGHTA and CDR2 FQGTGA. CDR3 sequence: CASSYSPSYNEQFF.

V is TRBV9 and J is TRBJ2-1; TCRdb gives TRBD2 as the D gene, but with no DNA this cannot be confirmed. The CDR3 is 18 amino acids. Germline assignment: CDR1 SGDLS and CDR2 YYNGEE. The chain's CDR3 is CASSVDSGFTLEPYEQFF.